This TCR beta chain appears in the sequencing data of a study of T cell responses to AZD1222 COVID-19 vaccine. Study-wide points: Following two doses of AZD1222, Spike-specific TCR breadth and depth rose. Baseline serology detected seropositivity in only a handful of AZD1222 recipients.

V dropped 2 bases and J dropped 6 bases, with 6 bases sitting between them. Germline-derived CDR1 and CDR2 are SGHKS and YYEKEE (reference sequence). The CDR3 has 12 amino acids. Sequencing used immunoSEQ multiplex PCR; TCRdb keeps in-frame clones, though not all of them. The sample lists about 150,000 clones; more than 85% were seen once. On this clone itself: Its target is unknown.

The input for sequencing was peripheral blood, taken on day 0 of AZD1222 vaccination. The J gene is TRBJ2-1, the V gene TRBV5-5; unclear D gene. This TCR came from an adult in good health. The CDR3 protein is CASSFTTNEQFF. CDR3 DNA sequence: TGTGCCAGCAGCTTCACCACCAATGAGCAGTTCTTC.